These T cell receptor beta chains were read from a single sample in a study of identical twins. From the 5' RACE reads, TCRdb called clonotypes with MiXCR, one entry per CDR3 protein. The sample contains 200,000 to 300,000 distinct CDR3 sequences, over 9.5% of which appear only once. Sequencing was carried out using memory T cells sorted from blood. These receptor sequences come from a man aged 50 or older in good health. Each CDR3 is given with its conserved first and last residue. D genes are given only for firm matches.

. TRBV6-5 CASSYGPSGTDTQYF
. TRBV5-1 CASSLRSGRSSYEQYF
. TRBV30 CAWSVYIGREEFF
. TRBV12-3/TRBV12-4 CASRQGTDTQYF
TRBD1 TRBV6-2/TRBV6-3 CASSSTGLTYNEQFF
. TRBV20-1 CSASHWGIYGYTF
. TRBV18 CASSPPGTGRKQYF
. TRBV20-1 CSARGLGAGHTDTQYF
. TRBV20-1 CSARSHPRAASYEQYF
. TRBV12-3/TRBV12-4 CASSLLQGGTGELFF
TRBD2 TRBV6-2/TRBV6-3 CASSRATSGARPYEQYF
TRBD2 TRBV10-3 CAINPSGAPDTQYF
. TRBV27 CASSLSAPPGRNTEAFF
. TRBV20-1 CSARPTPEAFF
. TRBV20-1 CSARPPALGDTEAFF
TRBD1 TRBV7-3 CASRIGQGANTGELFF
TRBD2 TRBV20-1 CSAATGLAGVQETQYF
. TRBV10-3 CAISESDGQETQYF
. TRBV20-1 CSASPHSGSYNEQFF
. TRBV20-1 CSASPSRTSGEFHYEQYF
. TRBV11-3 CASSLSIPSVVGTEAFF
. TRBV4-3 CASSQDSLGRYEQYF
TRBD1 TRBV20-1 CSARPGTGRVEQFF
. TRBV10-3 CAISEREPGRSPLHF
TRBD2 TRBV20-1 CSAPKRGGIRETQYF
TRBD1 TRBV28 CASSPGTAGLGGYTF
. TRBV7-9 CASRPAQVVEQFF
TRBD2 TRBV6-5 CASSYGSGSGETQYF
. TRBV5-1 CASSLGRTSGYGYTF
. TRBV27 CASSSNTEAFF
. TRBV10-3 CAIREDLARGYTF
TRBD2 TRBV18 CASSFIAGGQANQQFF